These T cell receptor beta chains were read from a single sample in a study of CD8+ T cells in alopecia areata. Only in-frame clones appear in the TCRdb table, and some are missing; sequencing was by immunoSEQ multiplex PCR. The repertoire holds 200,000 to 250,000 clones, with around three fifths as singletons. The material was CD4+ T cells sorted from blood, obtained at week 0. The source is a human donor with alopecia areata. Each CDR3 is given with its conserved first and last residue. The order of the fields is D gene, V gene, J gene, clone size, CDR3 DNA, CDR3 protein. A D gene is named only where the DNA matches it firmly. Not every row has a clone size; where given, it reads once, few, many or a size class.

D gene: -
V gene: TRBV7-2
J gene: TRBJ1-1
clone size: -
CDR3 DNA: TGTGCCAGCAGCTTAGTTGTTGGGTCGTGGGCTTTCTTT
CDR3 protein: CASSLVVGSWAFF

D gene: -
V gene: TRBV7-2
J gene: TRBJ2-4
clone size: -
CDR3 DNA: TGTGCCAGCAGCTTAGCGTCTGCCAAAAACATTCAGTACTTC
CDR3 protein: CASSLASAKNIQYF

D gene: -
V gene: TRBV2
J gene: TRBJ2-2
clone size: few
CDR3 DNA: TGTGCCAGCAGTGGTTGGGGTACCACCGGGGAGCTGTTTTTT
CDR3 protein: CASSGWGTTGELFF

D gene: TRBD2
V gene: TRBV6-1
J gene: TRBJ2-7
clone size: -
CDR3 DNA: TGTGCCAGCACCCCCGGAGCGGGAGGAACTTACGAGCAGTACTTC
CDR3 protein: CASTPGAGGTYEQYF

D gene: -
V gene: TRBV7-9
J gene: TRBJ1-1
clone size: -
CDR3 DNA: TGTGCCAGCAGCACCCAAGGAACCGGGACTGAAGCTTTCTTT
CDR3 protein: CASSTQGTGTEAFF

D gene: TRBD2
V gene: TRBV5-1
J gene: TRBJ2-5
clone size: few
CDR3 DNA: TGCGCCAGCAGCCCCGGGACCAAGCGGGGCGAGACCCAGTACTTC
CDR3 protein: CASSPGTKRGETQYF

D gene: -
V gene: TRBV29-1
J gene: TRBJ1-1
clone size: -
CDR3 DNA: TGCAGCGGAACAGGGTATACTGAAGCTTTCTTT
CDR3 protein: CSGTGYTEAFF

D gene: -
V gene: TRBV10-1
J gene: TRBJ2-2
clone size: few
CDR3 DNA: TGCGCCAGCAGTGAGATCGGACAGAACACCGGGGAGCTGTTTTTT
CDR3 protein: CASSEIGQNTGELFF

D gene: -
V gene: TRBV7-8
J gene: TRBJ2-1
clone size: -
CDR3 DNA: TGTGCCAGCAGCTTACGGCCCCCCAGTGAGCAGTTCTTC
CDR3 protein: CASSLRPPSEQFF

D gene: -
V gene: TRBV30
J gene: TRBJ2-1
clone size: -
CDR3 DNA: TGTGCCTGGAGCCGTTACAATGAGCAGTTCTTC
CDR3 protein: CAWSRYNEQFF

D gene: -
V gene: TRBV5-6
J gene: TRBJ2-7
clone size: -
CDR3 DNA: TGTGCCAGCAGCTCCGGGCCGGCGCAGTACTTC
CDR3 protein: CASSSGPAQYF

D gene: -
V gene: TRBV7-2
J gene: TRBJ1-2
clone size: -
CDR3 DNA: TGTGCCAGCAGCTGGTCAAGGGACAACTATGGCTACACCTTC
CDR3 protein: CASSWSRDNYGYTF

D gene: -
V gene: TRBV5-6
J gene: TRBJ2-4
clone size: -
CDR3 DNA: TGTGCCAGCAGCTCGATGTTGACTAGGGCGTACATTCAGTACTTC
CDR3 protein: CASSSMLTRAYIQYF

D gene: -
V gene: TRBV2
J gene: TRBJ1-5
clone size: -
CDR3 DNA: TGTGCCAGCAGTAAACCAGTTCCAGATCAGCCCCAGCATTTT
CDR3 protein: CASSKPVPDQPQHF

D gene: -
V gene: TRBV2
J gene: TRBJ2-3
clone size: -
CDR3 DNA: TGTGCCAGCCCCCAGGGATCAGTCGCAGATACGCAGTATTTT
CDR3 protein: CASPQGSVADTQYF

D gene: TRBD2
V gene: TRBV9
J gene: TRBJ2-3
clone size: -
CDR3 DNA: TGTGCCAGCAGCGTAGGTCAGCGGGGAAGGGATACGCAGTATTTT
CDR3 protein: CASSVGQRGRDTQYF

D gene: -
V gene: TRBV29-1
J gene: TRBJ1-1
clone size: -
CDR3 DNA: TGCAGCGTTGAACGGGTCAACACTGAAGCTTTCTTT
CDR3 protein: CSVERVNTEAFF

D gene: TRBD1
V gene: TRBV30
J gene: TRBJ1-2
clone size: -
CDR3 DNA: TGTGCCTGGAGTGCACAGGGGTATGGCTACACCTTC
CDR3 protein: CAWSAQGYGYTF

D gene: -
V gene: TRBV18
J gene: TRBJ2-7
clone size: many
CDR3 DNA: TGTGCCAGCTCACCGATTGACAACTCCTACGAGCAGTACTTC
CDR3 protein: CASSPIDNSYEQYF

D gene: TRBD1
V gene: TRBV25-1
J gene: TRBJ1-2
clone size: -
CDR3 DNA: TGTGCCAGCAGTGAATACGACAGGGTCTATGGCTACACCTTC
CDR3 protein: CASSEYDRVYGYTF

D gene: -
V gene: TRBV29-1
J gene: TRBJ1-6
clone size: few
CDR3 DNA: TGCAGCGTTGAGTTAGGGGATAATTCACCCCTCCACTTT
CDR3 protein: CSVELGDNSPLHF

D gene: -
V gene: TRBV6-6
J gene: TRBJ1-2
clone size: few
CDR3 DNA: TGTGCCAGCAACCAAAGGACGGACTATGGCTACACCTTC
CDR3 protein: CASNQRTDYGYTF

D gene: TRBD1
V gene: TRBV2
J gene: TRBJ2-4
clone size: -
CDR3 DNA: TGTGCCAGCAGTGTACCCGGACAGGTTGCGGCTCAGTACTTC
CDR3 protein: CASSVPGQVAAQYF

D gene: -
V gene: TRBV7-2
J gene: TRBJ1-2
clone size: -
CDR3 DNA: TGTGCCAGCAGCTTAGATCTCTATGGCTACACCTTC
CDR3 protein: CASSLDLYGYTF

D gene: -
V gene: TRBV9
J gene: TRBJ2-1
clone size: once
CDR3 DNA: TGTGCCAGCAGCGTGGACAGTTACAATGAGCAGTTCTTC
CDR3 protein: CASSVDSYNEQFF

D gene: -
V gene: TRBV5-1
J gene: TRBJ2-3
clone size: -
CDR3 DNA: TGCGCCAGCAGCCTTGGGGGGAGCACAGATACGCAGTATTTT
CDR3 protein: CASSLGGSTDTQYF

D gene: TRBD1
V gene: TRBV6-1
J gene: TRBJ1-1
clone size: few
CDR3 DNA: TGTGCCAGCAGTGAACAGGGGGGGAACACTGAAGCTTTCTTT
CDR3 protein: CASSEQGGNTEAFF

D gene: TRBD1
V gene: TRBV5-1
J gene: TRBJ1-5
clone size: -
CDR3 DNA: TGCGCCAGCAGCTTTACGACAGGGACAAATCAGCCCCAGCATTTT
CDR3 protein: CASSFTTGTNQPQHF

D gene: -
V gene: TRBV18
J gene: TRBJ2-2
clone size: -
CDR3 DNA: TGTGCCAGCTCACCACCGAGGGGGACCGGGGAGCTGTTTTTT
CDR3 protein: CASSPPRGTGELFF

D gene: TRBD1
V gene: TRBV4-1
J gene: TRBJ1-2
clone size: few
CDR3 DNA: TGCGCCAGCAGCCAAGCGACAGGGCCCAACTCTGGCTACACCTTC
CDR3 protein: CASSQATGPNSGYTF

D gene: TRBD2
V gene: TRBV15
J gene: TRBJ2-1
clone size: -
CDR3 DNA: TGTGCCACCAGCTTCCGGACTAGCGGGAGTTCATACAATGAGCAGTTCTTC
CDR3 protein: CATSFRTSGSSYNEQFF

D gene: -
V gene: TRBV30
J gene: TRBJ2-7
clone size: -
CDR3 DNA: TGTGCCTGGGGCGAGGGCTATGCCTACGAGCAGTACTTC
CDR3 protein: CAWGEGYAYEQYF

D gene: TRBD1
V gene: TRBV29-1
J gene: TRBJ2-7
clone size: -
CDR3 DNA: TGCAGCGCTTCCCGGGGGACAGGGATCCCCGAGCAGTACTTC
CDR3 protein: CSASRGTGIPEQYF

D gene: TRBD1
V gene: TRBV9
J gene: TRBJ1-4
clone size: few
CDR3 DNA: TGTGCCAGCAGCGTAGGATTCCGGGACAGGGCTGAAAAACTGTTTTTT
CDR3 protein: CASSVGFRDRAEKLFF

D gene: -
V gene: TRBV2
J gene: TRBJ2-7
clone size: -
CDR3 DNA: TGTGCCAGCAGTGAAACAGTGACTTACGAGCAGTACTTC
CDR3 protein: CASSETVTYEQYF

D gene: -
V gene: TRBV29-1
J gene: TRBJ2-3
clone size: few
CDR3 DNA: TGCAGCGTTGGGGACTTACCTTGGTTT
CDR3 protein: CSVGDLPWF

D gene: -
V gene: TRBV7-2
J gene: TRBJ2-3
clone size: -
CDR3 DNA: TGTGCCAGCAGCCCCATCCGGGGAGTCACAGATACGCAGTATTTT
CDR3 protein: CASSPIRGVTDTQYF

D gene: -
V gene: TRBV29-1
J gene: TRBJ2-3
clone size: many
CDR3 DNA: TGCAGCATTCGACCCCTCACAGATACGCAGTATTTT
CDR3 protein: CSIRPLTDTQYF

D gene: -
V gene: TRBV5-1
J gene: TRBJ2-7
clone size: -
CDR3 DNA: TGCGCCAGCAGCCAGGGGATTTCCTACGAGCAGTACTTC
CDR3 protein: CASSQGISYEQYF

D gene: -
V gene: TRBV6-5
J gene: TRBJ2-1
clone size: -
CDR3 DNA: TGTGCCAGCAGTTTAAGGGTCTCCTACAATGAGCAGTTCTTC
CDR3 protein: CASSLRVSYNEQFF

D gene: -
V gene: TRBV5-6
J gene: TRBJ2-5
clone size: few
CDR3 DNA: TGTGCCAGCAGCTTGGTATACGGGGGGCGCAAGACCCAGTACTTC
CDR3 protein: CASSLVYGGRKTQYF

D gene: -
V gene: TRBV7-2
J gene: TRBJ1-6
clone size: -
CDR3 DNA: TGTGCCAGCAGCTTTGGCCAGGGCGGGGAATCACCCCTCCACTTT
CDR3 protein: CASSFGQGGESPLHF

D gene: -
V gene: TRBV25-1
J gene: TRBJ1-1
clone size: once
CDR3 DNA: TGTGCCAGCAGTGACAGGGTTTCCGACACTGAAGCTTTCTTT
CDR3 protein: CASSDRVSDTEAFF

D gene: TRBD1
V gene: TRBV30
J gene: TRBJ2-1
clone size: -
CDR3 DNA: TGTGCCTGGAGCGGACAGGGGCCCCATGAGCAGTTCTTC
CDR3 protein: CAWSGQGPHEQFF

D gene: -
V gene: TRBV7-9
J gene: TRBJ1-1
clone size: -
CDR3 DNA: TGTGCCAGCAGCTTAGCGCCAGGGACGGTCACTGAAGCTTTCTTT
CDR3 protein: CASSLAPGTVTEAFF

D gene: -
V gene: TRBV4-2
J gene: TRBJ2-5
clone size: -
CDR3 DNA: TGTGCCAGCAGCCAAGGGGTGGGCGAAGAGACCCAGTACTTC
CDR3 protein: CASSQGVGEETQYF

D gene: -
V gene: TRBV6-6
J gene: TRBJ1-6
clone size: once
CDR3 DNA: TGTGCCAGCAGTTACGCGGAAAATAATTCACCCCTCCACTTT
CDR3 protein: CASSYAENNSPLHF